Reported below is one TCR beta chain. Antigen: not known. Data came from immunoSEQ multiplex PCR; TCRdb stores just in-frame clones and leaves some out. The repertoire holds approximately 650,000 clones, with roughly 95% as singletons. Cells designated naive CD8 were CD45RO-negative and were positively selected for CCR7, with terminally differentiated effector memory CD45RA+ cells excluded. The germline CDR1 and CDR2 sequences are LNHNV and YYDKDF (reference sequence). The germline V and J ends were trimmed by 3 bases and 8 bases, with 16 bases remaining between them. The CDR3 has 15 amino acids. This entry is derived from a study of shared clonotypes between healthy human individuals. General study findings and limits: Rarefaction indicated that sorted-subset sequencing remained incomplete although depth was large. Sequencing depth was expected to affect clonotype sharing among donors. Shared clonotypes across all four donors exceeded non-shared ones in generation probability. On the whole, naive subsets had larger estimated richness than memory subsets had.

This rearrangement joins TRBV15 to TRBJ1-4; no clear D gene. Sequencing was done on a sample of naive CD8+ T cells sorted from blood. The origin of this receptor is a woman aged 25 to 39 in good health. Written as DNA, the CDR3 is TGTGCCACCAGCAGTAGGTCGGGCTCGAAGGAAAAACTGTTTTTT. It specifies CATSSRSGSKEKLFF. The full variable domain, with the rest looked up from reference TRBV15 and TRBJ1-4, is DAMVIQNPRYQVTQFGKPVTLSCSQTLNHNVMYWYQQKSSQAPKLLFHYYDKDFNNEADTPDNFQSRRPNTSFCFLDIRSPGLGDTAMYLCATSSRSGSKEKLFFGSGTQLSVL.